This T cell receptor (beta chain) is drawn from a study of T-cell memory formation after mild COVID-19. About the research overall: The two donors had largely donor-specific TCR clusters. Study results and limitations: Day 15 to 85 contractors were CD4/CD8 balanced; later expanders leaned CD4+.

On this clonotype itself: What it recognizes is unknown.

Trimming cost V 1 base and J 1 base; bases outside gene matches: 5. Germline-derived CDR1 and CDR2 are MNHEY and SVGAGI. CDR3 size: 18 residues. 5'RACE primed from the constant segment yielded TCR alpha and TCR beta cDNA libraries bearing sample barcodes and UMIs. TCRdb re-called the 5' RACE reads through MiXCR, storing one row per CDR3 protein. The sample records under 85,000 distinct CDR3 sequences, around 13% being singletons. This receptor was identified in an adult woman who had mild COVID-19 (a few samples of this study predate the infection). Cell type and time point are not known. The specimen sequenced was PBMCs or a T cell subset sorted from them (not recorded which). This rearrangement joins TRBV6-5 to TRBJ2-1; the match to TRBD2 covers 12 bases. CDR3 in amino acids: CASSYFPSGRGSYNEQFF. As DNA, the CDR3 is TGTGCCAGCAGTTACTTCCCTAGCGGGAGGGGGTCCTACAATGAGCAGTTCTTC.